The rows below give T cell receptor beta chains drawn from one sample of a study of T cells in Graves' hyperthyroidism and ophthalmopathy. TCRdb re-called the multiplex PCR reads through MiXCR, storing one row per CDR3 protein. The repertoire holds about 560,000 distinct CDR3 sequences, with around 15% as singletons. The sequenced sample was blood. Every receptor here comes from a woman in her thirties or forties with Graves' hyperthyroidism. Each CDR3 is given with its conserved first and last residue. A D gene is named only where the DNA matches it firmly. A clone size is listed for some rows: how often the clone was seen (once, few, many), or a class if it is expanded.

-,many,TRBJ2-7,TRBV2,CASGHPWRGDSSYEQYF,TGTGCCAGCGGACATCCATGGAGGGGGGACAGCTCCTACGAGCAGTACTTC
-,few,TRBJ2-5,TRBV15,CATSPRDRETQYF,TGTGCCACCAGCCCCAGGGATCGAGAGACCCAGTACTTC
TRBD1,many,TRBJ1-2,TRBV6-1,CASSEGPTGRGGYTF,TGTGCCAGCAGTGAAGGCCCGACAGGGCGAGGGGGCTACACCTTC
TRBD2,-,TRBJ2-7,TRBV9,CASSGGLAYEQYF,TGTGCCAGCAGTGGCGGACTAGCCTACGAGCAGTACTTC
-,many,TRBJ1-1,TRBV6-1,CASRFSGVGKMNTEAFF,TGTGCCAGCAGATTCTCAGGGGTGGGGAAGATGAACACTGAAGCTTTCTTT
-,-,TRBJ1-6,TRBV9,CASSVSYNSPLHF,TGTGCCAGCAGCGTATCTTATAATTCACCCCTCCACTTT
-,many,TRBJ1-1,TRBV7-2,CASSSSRGMNTEAFF,TGTGCCAGCAGCTCTTCCCGGGGGATGAACACTGAAGCTTTCTTT
-,many,TRBJ2-1,TRBV13,CASSLVQGEQFF,TGTGCCAGCAGCTTAGTACAGGGTGAGCAGTTCTTC
TRBD1,-,TRBJ2-2,TRBV5-1,CASSPGQGITGELFF,TGCGCCAGCAGCCCGGGACAGGGGATCACCGGGGAGCTGTTTTTT
TRBD2,-,TRBJ2-1,TRBV9,CASSVGVNGRDGGGFF,TGTGCCAGCAGCGTAGGGGTTAACGGGAGGGATGGAGGCGGGTTCTTC
TRBD1,-,TRBJ1-2,TRBV7-9,CASSLGQGAIDGYTF,TGTGCCAGCAGCTTAGGACAGGGGGCAATAGATGGCTACACCTTC
TRBD1,many,TRBJ2-7,TRBV7-2,CASSSTGTGAYEQYF,TGTGCCAGCAGTTCTACCGGGACAGGAGCCTACGAGCAGTACTTC
-,many,TRBJ2-3,TRBV28,CASSLSRRGRRDPDTQYF,TGTGCCAGCAGTTTAAGTCGCCGAGGGCGTCGAGATCCAGATACGCAGTATTTT
-,many,TRBJ1-1,TRBV12-3/TRBV12-4,CASSFSGLTEAFF,TGTGCCAGCAGTTTCTCCGGGTTGACTGAAGCTTTCTTT
-,many,TRBJ2-3,TRBV11-3,CASSFGHLADTQYF,TGTGCCAGCAGCTTCGGACATTTGGCGGATACGCAGTATTTT
-,-,TRBJ2-3,TRBV24-1,CATSDLDSPDTQYF,TGTGCCACCAGTGATTTAGACTCCCCAGATACGCAGTATTTT
-,many,TRBJ2-7,TRBV5-6,CASSQVGAGVSYEQYF,TGTGCCAGCAGCCAGGTGGGAGCTGGCGTCTCCTACGAGCAGTACTTC
TRBD2,-,TRBJ2-7,TRBV7-9,CASSPPSAGDPEQYF,TGTGCCAGCAGCCCCCCGTCGGCGGGAGACCCCGAGCAGTACTTC
-,many,TRBJ1-2,TRBV20-1,CSALGGHGYTF,TGCAGTGCTCTCGGTGGGCATGGCTACACCTTC
-,few,TRBJ1-5,TRBV6-5,CASSYYQTIRDYNQPQHF,TGTGCCAGCAGTTACTACCAGACGATCAGGGACTACAATCAGCCCCAGCATTTT
TRBD1,few,TRBJ1-4,TRBV19,CASNAGGSTNEKLFF,TGTGCCAGTAACGCAGGGGGCTCCACTAATGAAAAACTGTTTTTT
-,-,TRBJ2-7,TRBV7-2,CASSLRDQSYEQYF,TGTGCCAGCAGCCTTCGGGACCAATCCTACGAGCAGTACTTC
TRBD2,many,TRBJ2-7,TRBV7-2,CASSLGRLAGGPAEQYF,TGTGCCAGCAGCTTAGGGAGACTAGCGGGAGGGCCGGCCGAGCAGTACTTC
-,many,TRBJ2-3,TRBV28,CASSLLSASTDTQYF,TGTGCCAGCAGTTTATTGAGCGCGAGCACAGATACGCAGTATTTT